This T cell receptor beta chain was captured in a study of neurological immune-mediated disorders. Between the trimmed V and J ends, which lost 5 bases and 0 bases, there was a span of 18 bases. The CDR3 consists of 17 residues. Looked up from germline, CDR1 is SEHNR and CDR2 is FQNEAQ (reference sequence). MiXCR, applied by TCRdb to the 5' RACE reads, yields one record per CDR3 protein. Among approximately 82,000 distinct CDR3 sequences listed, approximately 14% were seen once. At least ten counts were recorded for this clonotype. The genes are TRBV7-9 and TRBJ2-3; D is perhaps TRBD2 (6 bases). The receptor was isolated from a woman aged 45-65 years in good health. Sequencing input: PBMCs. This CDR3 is CASSPPLSGLSTDTQYF. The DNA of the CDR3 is TGTGCCAGCAGCCCCCCTCTCAGCGGGCTTAGCACAGATACGCAGTATTTT.